A selection of T cell receptor beta chains follows, all from one sample in a study of blood T cell repertoires in COVID-19. This table comes from immunoSEQ multiplex PCR, and its TCRdb copy is limited to in-frame clones, with some not included. The table has under 200,000 clones, roughly 80% seen once. Sequencing was done on a sample of peripheral blood. These receptors originate from a man aged 30 to 39 with active or convalescent COVID-19. Each CDR3 is given without its conserved first and last residue. The order of the fields is CDR3 protein, V gene.

CDR3 protein: ASRWSEGQGTAPNSPLH; V gene: TRBV27
CDR3 protein: AWRGQGAYEQY; V gene: TRBV30
CDR3 protein: ASSVSDQLLTGNTIY; V gene: TRBV9
CDR3 protein: AISGSGTPDGGNEQF; V gene: TRBV10-3
CDR3 protein: ASSSEGNQPQH; V gene: TRBV7-9
CDR3 protein: ASSIAGAGNTIY; V gene: TRBV19
CDR3 protein: ASQASLGGGPGADTQY; V gene: TRBV21-1
CDR3 protein: ARTDCNEKLF; V gene: TRBV21-1
CDR3 protein: ASSSQVTAQETQY; V gene: TRBV9
CDR3 protein: ASSRTIGAPTEAF; V gene: TRBV6-5
CDR3 protein: ASSFSGSSNGELF; V gene: TRBV7-2
CDR3 protein: ASSRAGTSGSNEQF; V gene: TRBV27
CDR3 protein: SVGTQSGFYEQY; V gene: TRBV29-1
CDR3 protein: ASSQDGQYNSPLH; V gene: TRBV3-1/TRBV3-2
CDR3 protein: ASSLQDFGGETF; V gene: TRBV27
CDR3 protein: ASSFPSSEAF; V gene: TRBV7-9
CDR3 protein: ASSPGLAGGELF; V gene: TRBV11-3
CDR3 protein: ASSSDRSTDTQY; V gene: TRBV18
CDR3 protein: ASSRQDPGNTIY; V gene: TRBV25-1
CDR3 protein: ASSLAQQETQY; V gene: TRBV7-8
CDR3 protein: ASSLVRLAGGPGELF; V gene: TRBV7-2
CDR3 protein: ASSSHSNTGELF; V gene: TRBV5-1
CDR3 protein: ASSLFQGAYAEAF; V gene: TRBV28
CDR3 protein: ASSATGQTAF; V gene: TRBV3-1/TRBV3-2
CDR3 protein: ASSSGGDGANSPLH; V gene: TRBV7-9
CDR3 protein: ASSEGVRAGGKLF; V gene: TRBV2
CDR3 protein: ASSSGLAGVTDTQY; V gene: TRBV10-1
CDR3 protein: ATSRDAGSGNTIY; V gene: TRBV15
CDR3 protein: ASSQIYRVGTEAF; V gene: TRBV4-3
CDR3 protein: ATTTGRTNYGYT; V gene: TRBV2
CDR3 protein: ASGLFPRQGSSYNSPLH; V gene: TRBV10-1
CDR3 protein: AWSSQGSDEKLF; V gene: TRBV30
CDR3 protein: ASSETTGGYGYT; V gene: TRBV6-1
CDR3 protein: ASSYDRQDTQY; V gene: TRBV5-1
CDR3 protein: ASSLDMDSHT; V gene: TRBV5-1
CDR3 protein: ASSYSADRGRGGVYGYT; V gene: TRBV6-2/TRBV6-3
CDR3 protein: SVVLRVAYNEQF; V gene: TRBV29-1
CDR3 protein: ATSHWGVRASNEQF; V gene: TRBV24-1
CDR3 protein: ASSQGRTVGGNTIY; V gene: TRBV4-2
CDR3 protein: ATSIKPTGNSYNSPLH; V gene: TRBV15
CDR3 protein: ASSQGTEKLF; V gene: TRBV6-5
CDR3 protein: ATSRLAGGVDEQY; V gene: TRBV15
CDR3 protein: ASSLVRAGQGTNTGELF; V gene: TRBV11-2
CDR3 protein: ASSYLAGIDTQY; V gene: TRBV6-6
CDR3 protein: ASSLTGQGRGYT; V gene: TRBV7-3
CDR3 protein: ASSLQGTSGPQH; V gene: TRBV6-5
CDR3 protein: ASSQDAGVHYEQY; V gene: TRBV4-1
CDR3 protein: ASSYTGMNTEAF; V gene: TRBV6-2/TRBV6-3
CDR3 protein: ASSPRTGSRTEAF; V gene: TRBV18
CDR3 protein: ASSLGTGENTEAF; V gene: TRBV5-1
CDR3 protein: ASSSQATGQDTQY; V gene: TRBV7-6
CDR3 protein: ASSLQGSGGNQPQH; V gene: TRBV27
CDR3 protein: ASYRLGSTDTQY; V gene: TRBV6-5
CDR3 protein: ASSLESRWTEAF; V gene: TRBV7-9
CDR3 protein: ASTRHQPPYEQY; V gene: TRBV30